This T cell receptor beta chain originates from a study of T-cell reconstitution after alpha-beta-depleted transplantation in children. Findings of the study overall: From newly produced T cells came most of the T-cell counts and diversity one year after transplant. For some patients, TCRbeta diversity was high at day 60 because of recipient T cells and thymic progenitors that survived. About two months after transplant, alpha-beta T cells reportedly came from several hundred expanded graft clones.

The germline V gene has CDR1 SGHRS and CDR2 YFSETQ. Trimming removed 2 bases at V and 7 bases at J, with 4 bases between. CDR3 length: 11 amino acids. Preparation of the TCRbeta library was carried out with unique molecular identifiers. TCRdb called the PCR reads again in MiXCR, with one record for every CDR3 protein. The repertoire holds over 85,000 distinct CDR3 sequences, around 6.1% seen once, with 5.5% to 6.5% in the top ten. The sample holds many counts of this clonotype. Its antigen remains unknown. Here the sequenced sample was PBMCs, mostly from graft donor cells, taken 60 days after TCRalphabeta/CD19-depleted stem cell transplant. The clonotype was recovered from a female patient between 2 and 10 years old who had a stem cell transplant for Fanconi anemia, so the T cells may come from the graft donor. V usage is TRBV5-1 and J usage is TRBJ2-1; D remains unclear. CDR3 sequence reads: CASSFTNEQFF. Written as DNA, the CDR3 is TGCGCCAGCAGCTTTACTAATGAGCAGTTCTTC.